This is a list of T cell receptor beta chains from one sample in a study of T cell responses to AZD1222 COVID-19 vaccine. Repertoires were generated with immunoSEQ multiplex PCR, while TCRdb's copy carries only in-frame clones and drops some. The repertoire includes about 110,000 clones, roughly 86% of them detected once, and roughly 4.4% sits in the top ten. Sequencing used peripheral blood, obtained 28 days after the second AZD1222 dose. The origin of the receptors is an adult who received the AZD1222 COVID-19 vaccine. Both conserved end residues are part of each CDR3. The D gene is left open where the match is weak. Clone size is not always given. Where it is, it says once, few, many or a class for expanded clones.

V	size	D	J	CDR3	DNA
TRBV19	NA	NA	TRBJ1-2	CASREAIGYGYTF	TGTGCCAGTAGAGAGGCCATCGGCTATGGCTACACCTTC
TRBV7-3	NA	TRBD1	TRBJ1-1	CASSPGGPRVAFF	TGTGCCAGCAGCCCAGGGGGACCCAGGGTCGCTTTCTTT
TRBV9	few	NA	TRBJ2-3	CASSQLGGGQDTQYF	TGTGCCAGCAGCCAGTTAGGGGGGGGGCAAGATACGCAGTATTTT
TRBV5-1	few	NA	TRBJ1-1	CASSLEGWATEAFF	TGCGCCAGCAGCTTGGAGGGGTGGGCCACTGAAGCTTTCTTT
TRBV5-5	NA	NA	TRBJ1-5	CASSLHGQDQPQHF	TGTGCCAGCAGCTTGCATGGTCAGGATCAGCCCCAGCATTTT
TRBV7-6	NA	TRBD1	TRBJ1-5	CASSLGGQGNSAQHF	TGTGCCAGCAGCTTAGGGGGACAGGGAAATTCAGCCCAGCATTTT
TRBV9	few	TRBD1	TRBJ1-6	CASSGGQGSHSPLHF	TGTGCCAGCAGCGGAGGACAGGGGTCCCATTCACCCCTCCACTTT
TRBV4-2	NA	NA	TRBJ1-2	CASSQEQGRYGYTF	TGTGCCAGCAGCCAAGAACAGGGCCGCTATGGCTACACCTTC
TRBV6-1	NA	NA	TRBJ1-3	CASSDRLSGNTIYF	TGTGCCAGCAGTGACAGGCTATCTGGAAACACCATATATTTT
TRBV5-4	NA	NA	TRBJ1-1	CASSSPAYRDGEAFF	TGTGCCAGCAGCTCCCCAGCGTACAGGGACGGAGAAGCTTTCTTT
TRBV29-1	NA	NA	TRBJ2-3	CSVADGGTDTQYF	TGCAGCGTTGCGGACGGGGGAACAGATACGCAGTATTTT